Sequencing of this TCR beta chain was carried out in a study of OX40 agonist ivuxolimab in advanced cancers. Looking at the study overall: Ivuxolimab, which is an agonistic anti-OX40 (CD134) antibody, was administered to the patients.

This CDR3 contains 13 residues. Deletions cut 3 bases from V and 2 bases from J, with 7 bases between. The V gene's germline CDR1 is MNHEY and CDR2 SMNVEV (reference sequence). This clone showed up just a few times. Clones were sequenced by immunoSEQ multiplex PCR, and TCRdb holds only the in-frame ones, with some missing. The table records about 2,200 clones, just under 85% of them present only once. The TCR originated in an adult with an advanced solid tumor such as melanoma, head and neck, liver or kidney cancer. This sample comprised CD4+ or CD8+ T cells sorted from blood, obtained in a trial of the OX40 agonist ivuxolimab. V and J are TRBV27 and TRBJ1-1; D gene unclear. This chain's CDR3 is CASSLSRNTEAFF. The CDR3 bases are TGTGCCAGCAGTTTGTCGCGAAACACTGAAGCTTTCTTT.